The T cell receptor beta chain under discussion was sequenced for a study of T-cell reconstitution after alpha-beta-depleted transplantation in children. Study-wide findings and caveats: Fresh T-cell production supplied most of the T-cell counts and diversity seen one year after transplant. Several hundred expanded graft clones reportedly gave rise to the alpha-beta T cells present about two months after transplant. High day-60 TCRbeta diversity in some patients came from surviving recipient T cells and thymic progenitors.

On this clonotype: Its specificity is not known.

Construction of the TCRbeta library involved unique molecular identifiers. TCRdb processed the PCR reads anew with MiXCR; each CDR3 protein has one entry. The sample has 700,000 to 850,000 distinct CDR3 sequences, less than 20% seen once. The CDR3 is 15 residues long. The junction had 4 bases not matched to a gene; V was cut back by 4 bases and J by 2 bases. Germline V CDR1 and CDR2: KGHDR, SFDVKD. Here the sequenced sample was PBMCs, mostly from graft donor cells, taken 360 days after TCRalphabeta/CD19-depleted stem cell transplant. The source is a male patient between 10 and 17 years old who had a stem cell transplant for acute lymphoblastic leukemia, so the T cells may come from the graft donor. The rearrangement links TRBV24-1 to TRBJ2-1; 7 bases fit TRBD1. As DNA, the CDR3 is TGTGCCACCAGTGACCGGACAGGTCCCTACAATGAGCAGTTCTTC. Amino acid sequence: CATSDRTGPYNEQFF.